This T cell receptor (beta chain) was documented in a study of blood T cells in healthy people across ages. The study, taken as a whole, reports: CMV status of donors was not determined, possibly confounding expanded clonotype changes.

The table lists this clonotype with many counts. Antigen: not known. The authors ran a second PCR of roughly 6 to 12 cycles using a sample-barcoded 5' primer and a J-beta primer mix. Each cDNA molecule was tagged by a template-switch adaptor with 12 random nucleotides. Paired-end reads containing CDR3 totaled no fewer than 3 million for each sample. TCRdb analysed the 5' RACE reads with MiXCR anew, one entry per CDR3 protein. This table has 700,000 to 850,000 distinct CDR3 sequences, under 40% appearing once. This CDR3 contains 18 residues. The J segment lost 0 bases and the V segment lost 1 base, leaving 11 bases of the junction unmatched.

The TCR comes from a man aged 18 to 35 in good health. Source material: blood. V is TRBV12-3 or TRBV12-4 and J is TRBJ2-7, with 8 bases lining up with TRBD2. This chain's CDR3 is CASSLGSLAGGSSYEQYF. CDR3 coding DNA: TGTGCCAGCAGTTTAGGGTCCCTAGCGGGCGGTAGCTCCTACGAGCAGTACTTC.